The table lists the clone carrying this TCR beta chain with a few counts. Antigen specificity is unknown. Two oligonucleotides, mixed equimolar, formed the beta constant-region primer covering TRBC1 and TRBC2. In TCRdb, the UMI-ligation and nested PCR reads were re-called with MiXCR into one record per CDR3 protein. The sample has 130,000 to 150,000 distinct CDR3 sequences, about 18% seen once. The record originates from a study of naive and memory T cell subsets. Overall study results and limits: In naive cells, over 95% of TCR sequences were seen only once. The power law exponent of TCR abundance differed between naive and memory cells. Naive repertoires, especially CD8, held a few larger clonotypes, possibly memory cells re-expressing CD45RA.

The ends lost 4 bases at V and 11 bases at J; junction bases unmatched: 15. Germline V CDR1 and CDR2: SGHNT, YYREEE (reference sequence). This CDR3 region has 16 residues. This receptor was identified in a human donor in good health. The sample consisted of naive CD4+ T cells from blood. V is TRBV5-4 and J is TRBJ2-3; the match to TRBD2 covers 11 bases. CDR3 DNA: TGTGCCAGCAGCACACTCACTAGCGGGAGTCCCCGGAGGCAGTATTTT. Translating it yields CASSTLTSGSPRRQYF.